What follows describes a single TCR beta chain. The participants were between about 18 and 90 years old and came from roughly 24 US areas. The data originate from a study of blood T cell repertoires in COVID-19. Background on the study: Collection of acute and convalescent COVID-19 samples took place in the United States, Italy and Spain.

V was clipped by 6 bases and J by 4 bases, with 13 bases between them. This CDR3 contains 15 residues. In germline, CDR1 is LNHDA, CDR2 SQIVND (reference sequence). Only in-frame clones appear in the TCRdb table, and some are missing; sequencing was by immunoSEQ multiplex PCR. Of roughly 290,000 clones in the sample, about 89% were seen once. The source material was PBMCs or T cells enriched from blood (not recorded which). The chain joins TRBV19 to TRBJ2-6; maybe TRBD1 (5 bases). The source is a woman aged 40 to 50 who had recovered from COVID-19. CDR3 residues: CASRDRGGGANVLTF. As DNA, the CDR3 is TGTGCCAGTAGGGATAGGGGCGGAGGGGCCAACGTCCTGACTTTC.